These 9 T cell receptor beta chains share one sample of origin, sequenced in a study of T cell responses to AZD1222 COVID-19 vaccine. Clones were read by immunoSEQ multiplex PCR, and TCRdb kept only the in-frame ones, dropping some. The table shows 130,000 to 150,000 clones, with 80% to 95% occurring only once. The specimen was peripheral blood, collected on day 0 of AZD1222 vaccination. Source of these receptors: an adult in good health.

The chain is built from TRBV27 and TRBJ1-6; a weak D match, TRBD1 (6 bases). V was trimmed by 4 bases and J by 4 bases, leaving 20 bases between them. The CDR3 has 18 residues. The germline V gene encodes CDR1 MNHEY and CDR2 SMNVEV (reference sequence). The CDR3 is CASSSMGRQAEYNSPLHF. CDR3 coding DNA: TGTGCCAGCAGTTCTATGGGAAGACAGGCAGAGTATAATTCACCCCTCCACTTT.

This sequence joins TRBV5-1 and TRBJ2-2, with D perhaps assigned TRBD1 or TRBD2 (5 bases each). The CDR3 is 15 residues long. V shed 2 bases and J shed 4 bases, with 12 bases lying between them. The V gene's germline CDR1 is SGHRS and CDR2 YFSETQ. In DNA, the CDR3 is TGCGCCAGCAGCTTCGGTCGGGGCGGCACCGGGGAGCTGTTTTTT. Translating it yields CASSFGRGGTGELFF.

The gene calls are TRBV7-9 and TRBJ1-5; D not certain. Per germline, CDR1 SEHNR and CDR2 FQNEAQ (reference sequence). V lost 1 base and J lost 0, with 4 bases in between. The CDR3 is 14 residues long. The CDR3 protein is CASSLEGSNQPQHF. CDR3 nucleotides: TGTGCCAGCAGCTTAGAGGGTAGCAATCAGCCCCAGCATTTT.

This chain joins TRBV5-1 and TRBJ1-1; no clear D gene. The germline V and J ends were trimmed by 4 bases and 1 base, with 14 bases remaining between them. Per germline, CDR1 SGHRS and CDR2 YFSETQ. The length of the CDR3 is 15 residues. The DNA of the CDR3 is TGCGCCAGCAGCCCCGTCACAGTCGGGAACACTGAAGCTTTCTTT. This translates into CASSPVTVGNTEAFF.

The chain has TRBV3-1 (or the pseudogene TRBV3-2) and TRBJ2-5, with unresolved D. CDR1 is LGHDT and CDR2 is YNNKEL in the germline V gene (reference sequence). The germline V and J ends were trimmed by 1 base and 5 bases, with 11 bases remaining between them. This CDR3 contains 14 residues. The CDR3: CASSQAVVGETQYF. As DNA, the CDR3 is TGTGCCAGCAGCCAAGCGGTGGTAGGGGAGACCCAGTACTTC.

The chain joins TRBV10-3 to TRBJ1-3, with a weak D call TRBD1 (5 bases). This CDR3 spans 14 amino acids. Germline V gene sequence: CDR1 ENHRY, CDR2 SYGVKD. Trimming pared 5 bases from V and 0 bases from J, leaving 8 bases between. CDR3 sequence (DNA): TGTGCCATCAGTATAGACAGCTCTGGAAACACCATATATTTT. It translates to CAISIDSSGNTIYF.

The J gene is TRBJ2-5, the V gene TRBV30, with 10 positions matching TRBD2. This CDR3 spans 13 amino acids. Per the germline V gene, CDR1 is GTSNPN and CDR2 is SVGIG (reference sequence). The CDR3 region is CAWGTSAPGAQYF. The CDR3 region has the DNA TGTGCTTGGGGGACTAGCGCGCCGGGGGCCCAGTACTTC. Complete variable domain (other parts from reference TRBV30 and TRBJ2-5): SQTIHQWPATLVQPVGSPLSLECTVEGTSNPNLYWYRQAAGRGLQLLFYSVGIGQISSEVPQNLSASRPQDRQFILSSKKLLLSDSGFYLCAWGTSAPGAQYFGPGTRLLVL.

The chain has TRBV7-8 and TRBJ2-2; 7 nucleotides match TRBD1. The ends lost 3 bases at V and 7 bases at J; junction bases unmatched: 5. The CDR3 consists of 14 residues. Germline V lookup: CDR1 SGHVS, CDR2 FQNEAQ. The CDR3 spells CASSLLGQRGELFF. The CDR3 region has the DNA TGTGCCAGCAGCTTGTTGGGACAGCGCGGGGAGCTGTTTTTT.

The chain employs TRBV19 and TRBJ2-2; D might be TRBD2 (7 bases). The germline CDR1 and CDR2 sequences are LNHDA and SQIVND (reference sequence). The germline V and J ends were trimmed by 4 bases and 5 bases, with 17 bases remaining between them. The CDR3 runs 16 residues. CDR3 in DNA: TGTGCCAGTAGTACCCTTAGCGGGCAGGGGACCGGGGAGCTGTTTTTT. It is translated as CASSTLSGQGTGELFF.